One sample yielded the 4 T cell receptor beta chains listed below, sequenced in a study of radiotherapy plus CTLA-4 blockade in lung cancer. Only in-frame clones appear in the TCRdb table, and some are missing; sequencing was by immunoSEQ multiplex PCR. The data contain roughly 50,000 clones, about 86% of them singletons. The sample in question was peripheral blood, obtained from a patient treated with radiotherapy plus ipilimumab. The source is a human donor with non-small cell lung cancer that progressed on radiotherapy plus ipilimumab. Some clones in this sample may be carry-over from other donors' samples.

This clone has only one observation. V and J are TRBV27 and TRBJ1-2; weak D call: TRBD1 (6 bases). V lost 5 bases to trimming and J lost 6 bases, with 19 bases between them. The germline gives CDR1 MNHEY, CDR2 SMNVEV (reference sequence). The length of the CDR3 is 15 residues. CDR3 in DNA: TGTGCCAGCAGTCCCCCCGGACAGCTTTCCGATGGCTACACCTTC. Amino acids: CASSPPGQLSDGYTF.

The chain carries TRBV4-1 and TRBJ2-7; 7 positions match TRBD1. CDR1 is MGHRA, CDR2 YSYEKL, per germline. The CDR3 extends over 15 amino acids. V shed 2 bases and J 2 bases; nucleotides not matched to a gene: 6. Here the CDR3 reads CASSQPGQLTYEQYF. The DNA of the CDR3 is TGCGCCAGCAGCCAACCGGGACAGCTTACCTACGAGCAGTACTTC.

V gene TRBV18 combines with J gene TRBJ2-5; D is uncertain. The CDR3 contains 14 residues. The V and J ends lost 3 bases and 3 bases respectively, with 11 bases between them. The germline CDR1 and CDR2 sequences are KGHSH and LQKENI. CDR3 coding DNA: TGTGCCAGCTCACCGACGACTGTAGAAGAGACCCAGTACTTC. Its translation is CASSPTTVEETQYF.

The CDR3 DNA is TGTGCCAGCAGTTTACAGGGGTGGGTCTATGGCTACACCTTC. As protein: CASSLQGWVYGYTF. This sequence joins TRBV28 and TRBJ1-2; D possibly corresponds to TRBD1 (6 bases). The CDR3 totals 14 residues. Germline assignment: CDR1 MDHEN and CDR2 SYDVKM. The V end lost 2 bases, the J end lost 4 bases, and 11 bases lay between the germline ends.